The 18 T cell receptor beta chains listed next were all sequenced from one sample in a study of early T cells in non-severe SARS-CoV-2 infection. TCRdb ran MiXCR on the 5' RACE reads and lists one entry per CDR3 protein. The table has 70,000 to 95,000 distinct CDR3 sequences, more than 7.5% seen once. The material sequenced was whole blood. The receptors were gathered from an adult who was a healthcare worker with PCR-confirmed SARS-CoV-2 infection or an uninfected control (not recorded which).

This clonotype ranks as medium-sized. This chain connects TRBV12-3 or TRBV12-4 to TRBJ1-2; D not resolved. V shed 3 bases and J shed 5 bases, with 16 bases lying between them. CDR3 length: 15 residues. The CDR3 sequence: CASSLAPTVTYGYTF. DNA of the CDR3: TGTGCCAGCAGTTTGGCCCCCACGGTTACGTATGGCTACACCTTC.

This clonotype appeared many times. V usage is TRBV11-2 and J usage is TRBJ2-5; weak D call: TRBD2 (7 bases). CDR1 is SGHAT and CDR2 is FQNNGV in the germline V gene. The germline V and J ends were trimmed by 5 bases and 7 bases, with 20 bases remaining between them. The CDR3 runs 15 residues. Written as DNA, the CDR3 is TGTGCCAGCAGCCCAGCGGGACACCCCGGGGGGACCCAGTACTTC. As protein: CASSPAGHPGGTQYF.

A word on this clonotype: This may be a read error, as it is one base from a much larger clone. The chain links TRBV20-1 to TRBJ2-1, with D perhaps TRBD1 (6 bases). CDR1 DFQATT and CDR2 SNEGSKA come from the germline V gene (reference sequence). The CDR3 extends over 16 amino acids. Trimming stripped 1 base from V and 5 bases from J, with 18 bases between. The CDR3 nucleotides read TGCAGTGCTAGAGCCAGGCAGGGGAGTTTTAACAATGAGCAGTTCTTC. Encoded protein: CSARARQGSFNNEQFF.

The V gene is TRBV6-5, the J gene TRBJ2-3, with no clear D. This CDR3 is 12 amino acids long. Germline loops: CDR1 MNHEY, CDR2 SVGAGI. Trimming took off 0 bases at V and 6 bases at J, with 4 bases between the two ends. The CDR3: CASSYSGDTQYF. Written as DNA, the CDR3 is TGTGCCAGCAGTTACTCAGGGGATACGCAGTATTTT.

This clonotype was detected ten times or more. The rearrangement uses TRBV11-2 and TRBJ2-5; a weak D match, TRBD1 (6 bases). Trimming left V 3 bases short and J 2 bases short, with 7 bases between. The germline gives CDR1 SGHAT, CDR2 FQNNGV. This CDR3 region has 13 residues. The CDR3 region has the DNA TGTGCCAGCAGCTTGGACAGACAAGAGACCCAGTACTTC. This translates into CASSLDRQETQYF.

In this sample, this clonotype turned up many times. The rearrangement links TRBV5-1 to TRBJ2-7; tentatively, D is TRBD1 (5 bases). The V end lost 0 bases, the J end lost 2 bases, and 12 bases lay between the germline ends. Germline V gives CDR1 SGHRS, CDR2 YFSETQ. This CDR3 comprises 15 residues. The CDR3 nucleotides are TGCGCCAGCAGCTTGGGGGGCACGTTTACCTACGAGCAGTACTTC. This sequence encodes CASSLGGTFTYEQYF.

This clonotype was found many times. This rearrangement joins TRBV7-2 to TRBJ2-3; D not resolved. The germline V gene encodes CDR1 SGHTA and CDR2 FQGNSA. CDR3 length equals 12 residues. V dropped 3 bases and J dropped 4 bases, with 5 bases sitting between them. As DNA, the CDR3 is TGTGCCAGCAGCTTTTCTCCAGATACGCAGTATTTT. It is translated as CASSFSPDTQYF.

This clonotype has ten or more counts. The rearrangement joins TRBV27 to TRBJ2-3, with TRBD1 matching over 8 bases. The junction had 7 bases not matched to a gene; V was cut back by 3 bases and J by 5 bases. The length of the CDR3 is 15 residues. Per germline, CDR1 MNHEY and CDR2 SMNVEV (reference sequence). The CDR3 loop reads CASSLRDRTGDTQYF. The CDR3 DNA follows: TGTGCCAGCAGTTTGAGGGACAGGACGGGAGATACGCAGTATTTT.

The CDR3 protein is CASSLETSGSTDTQYF. CDR3 bases: TGTGCCAGCAGTTTAGAGACTAGCGGGAGCACAGATACGCAGTATTTT. The chain employs TRBV28 and TRBJ2-3; 10 nucleotides match TRBD2. CDR3 length: 16 amino acids. The trim removed 2 bases at V and 0 bases at J, leaving 2 bases unmatched. CDR1 and CDR2 from the germline V gene are MDHEN and SYDVKM.

This sequence joins TRBV18 and TRBJ1-4; D perhaps matches TRBD1 (6 bases). The V gene lost 3 bases and the J gene lost 1 base, with 24 bases spanning the gap. Germline V gives CDR1 KGHSH, CDR2 LQKENI. The CDR3 sequence is 20 residues long. This chain's CDR3 is CASSPKTPATGTKTNEKLFF. The CDR3 nucleotides are TGTGCCAGCTCACCGAAAACGCCAGCAACAGGGACGAAAACTAATGAAAAACTGTTTTTT.

This clonotype was picked up a small number of times. J is TRBJ1-4 and V is TRBV4-2; TRBD1 might be the D (6 bases). CDR1 and CDR2 (germline): LGHNA, YNFKEQ. Between the trimmed V and J ends, which lost 0 bases and 7 bases, there was a span of 12 bases. The CDR3 totals 15 residues. The CDR3: CASSQDWGAFEKLFF. DNA for the CDR3: TGTGCCAGCAGCCAAGATTGGGGGGCTTTTGAAAAACTGTTTTTT.

This clonotype was counted a few times. This chain uses TRBV5-4 with TRBJ1-1; the D gene is possibly TRBD1 (5 bases). The V gene lost 4 bases and the J gene lost 7 bases, with 14 bases spanning the gap. This CDR3 region has 13 residues. Per germline, CDR1 SGHNT and CDR2 YYREEE (reference sequence). The CDR3 nucleotides read TGTGCCAGCAGCCAACCCGGGACCCATGAAGCTTTCTTT. This gives the protein CASSQPGTHEAFF.

This clonotype was counted between two and nine times. The rearrangement uses TRBV19 and TRBJ2-5; 9 bases are a match to TRBD1. Germline V gene lookup returns CDR1 LNHDA and CDR2 SQIVND (reference sequence). The V and J ends lost 3 bases and 5 bases, in that order; junction bases with no gene match: 4. The CDR3 is 14 amino acids. The CDR3 coding sequence is TGTGCCAGTAGTATGGGACAGGGAAGCGAGACCCAGTACTTC. Translation gives CASSMGQGSETQYF.

Ten or more counts support this clonotype. A junction boundary mismatches the germline segment, possibly from a read error. The chain links TRBV12-3 or TRBV12-4 to TRBJ2-1; TRBD2 matches at 10 bases. The CDR3 is made up of 14 amino acids. The CDR3 sequence is CASSLAGEFREQFF. The CDR3 region has the DNA TGTGCCAGCAGTCTAGCGGGAGAGTTTCGGGAGCAGTTCTTC.

This clonotype occurred many times. The chain employs TRBV6-1 and TRBJ2-2; 11 bases line up with TRBD1. The CDR3 has 15 amino acids. From germline, CDR1 is MNHNS and CDR2 SASEGT. Trimming removed 5 bases from V and 7 bases from J; junction bases left unmatched: 6. The CDR3 bases are TGTGCCAGCAGTACCGGGACAGGGGGTTACGGGGAGCTGTTTTTT. Translating it yields CASSTGTGGYGELFF.

This clonotype was seen repeatedly, ten times or more. This chain connects TRBV27 to TRBJ1-6; D is ambiguous. Trimming took off 3 bases at V and 10 bases at J, with 13 bases between the two ends. The CDR3 has 14 residues. Per germline, CDR1 MNHEY and CDR2 SMNVEV (reference sequence). The chain's CDR3 is CASSFVPPGSPLHF. The CDR3 DNA follows: TGTGCCAGCAGTTTCGTCCCCCCTGGCTCACCCCTCCACTTT.

This clonotype has at least ten counts. The chain is built from TRBV7-9 and TRBJ2-5, with 7 bases identical to TRBD1. The ends lost 1 base at V and 3 bases at J; junction bases unmatched: 5. The CDR3 sequence is 15 residues long. The germline CDR1 and CDR2 sequences are SEHNR and FQNEAQ (reference sequence). The CDR3 here is CASSLGDRDKETQYF. In DNA form, the CDR3 reads TGTGCCAGCAGCTTAGGAGACAGGGATAAAGAGACCCAGTACTTC.

The V gene is TRBV20-1, the J gene TRBJ2-7; TRBD2 matches 12 bases. CDR1 is DFQATT and CDR2 is SNEGSKA in the germline V gene (reference sequence). The CDR3 extends over 14 amino acids. V lost 3 bases, J lost 4 bases, and 4 bases stayed unmatched. CDR3 sequence: CSARQLAGGYEQYF. CDR3 bases: TGCAGTGCTAGGCAACTAGCGGGAGGTTACGAGCAGTACTTC.